What follows are 12 T cell receptor beta chains derived from one specimen sequenced in a study of cytomegalovirus exposure and HLA in healthy donors. The PCR was carried out with 60 Vbeta primers and 13 Jbeta primers. TCRdb's table, derived via immunoSEQ multiplex PCR, lists solely in-frame clones and lacks some. This table holds 150,000 to 200,000 clones, under 85% found once. What was sequenced was PBMCs. The receptor set was obtained from a male donor in good health and CMV-seronegative.

The gene calls are TRBV5-1 and TRBJ2-7, with TRBD1 matching over 11 bases. The CDR3 runs 15 residues. CDR1 SGHRS and CDR2 YFSETQ come from the germline V gene. The junction had 8 bases not matched to a gene; V was cut back by 4 bases and J by 5 bases. The CDR3 DNA is TGCGCCAGCAGCCCTGGGGGACAGGGGGAAGACGAGCAGTACTTC. It encodes CASSPGGQGEDEQYF.

This chain uses TRBV30 with TRBJ2-7; 8 bases are a match to TRBD1. The germline gives CDR1 GTSNPN, CDR2 SVGIG (reference sequence). The CDR3 loop spans 12 amino acids. V dropped 5 bases and J dropped 4; count of bases not matched to a gene: 4. CDR3 bases: TGTGCCTGGGGACAGGGTTTTTACGAGCAGTACTTC. It is translated as CAWGQGFYEQYF.

This clone has more than one count but fewer than ten. The gene calls are TRBV7-2 and TRBJ2-7; 9 bases agree with TRBD1. In germline, CDR1 is SGHTA, CDR2 FQGNSA. The CDR3 covers 15 residues. V dropped 4 bases and J dropped 6; count of bases not matched to a gene: 10. In DNA form, the CDR3 reads TGTGCCAGCAGCTCAACCGGGACAGGGTTAGGCGAGCAGTACTTC. It is translated as CASSSTGTGLGEQYF.

The J gene is TRBJ2-3, the V gene TRBV18, with 8 bases identical to TRBD1. CDR3 length equals 15 residues. CDR1 KGHSH and CDR2 LQKENI come from the germline V gene. V gave up 6 bases and J gave up 5 bases; unmatched junction bases: 10. In DNA form, the CDR3 reads TGTGCCAGCTCCCGACAGGACAGGGATGGAGATACGCAGTATTTT. Translation gives CASSRQDRDGDTQYF.

The rearrangement uses TRBV7-9 and TRBJ2-2, with D possibly matching TRBD2 (5 bases). Per germline, CDR1 SEHNR and CDR2 FQNEAQ (reference sequence). Trimming stripped 3 bases from V and 5 bases from J, with 10 bases between. This CDR3 comprises 14 residues. The CDR3 sequence: CASSLPRETGELFF. The CDR3 DNA sequence: TGTGCCAGCAGCTTGCCCCGGGAAACCGGGGAGCTGTTTTTT.

In this sample, this clone turned up a few times. The CDR3 here is CSASSPPFQYF. The CDR3 region has the DNA TGCAGTGCTAGCAGTCCCCCGTTTCAGTACTTC. The chain couples TRBV20-1 to TRBJ2-4; no definite D call. The CDR3 loop spans 11 amino acids. Germline CDR1 is DFQATT and CDR2 is SNEGSKA (reference sequence). The V end lost 3 bases, the J end lost 11 bases, and 11 bases lay between the germline ends.

A few counts support this clone. Other DNA sequences in this specimen translate into the identical CDR3. The chain has TRBV18 and TRBJ2-3; D remains unclear. V lost 3 bases, J lost 2 bases, and 3 bases lay in between. CDR1 and CDR2 from the germline V gene are KGHSH and LQKENI. The CDR3 is 12 residues long. The CDR3 reads CASSPYTDTQYF. The CDR3 DNA is TGTGCCAGCTCACCTTACACAGATACGCAGTATTTT.

This clone showed up just a few times. The rearrangement joins TRBV30 to TRBJ1-1, with a weak D call TRBD1 (6 bases). Germline loops: CDR1 GTSNPN, CDR2 SVGIG (reference sequence). V lost 0 bases to trimming and J lost 5 bases, with 19 bases between them. The CDR3 extends over 16 amino acids. For the CDR3, the DNA is TGTGCCTGGAGTGTAGGGTGGAACAGGGTCTCAACTGAAGCTTTCTTT. Protein: CAWSVGWNRVSTEAFF.

The J gene is TRBJ1-1, the V gene TRBV4-2; D remains unclear. The germline V and J ends were trimmed by 0 bases and 5 bases, with 16 bases remaining between them. This CDR3 contains 16 residues. CDR1 and CDR2 (germline): LGHNA, YNFKEQ. In DNA, the CDR3 is TGTGCCAGCAGCCAAGAAATTACAGTCTTTGGAACTGAAGCTTTCTTT. Amino acid sequence: CASSQEITVFGTEAFF.

The chain combines TRBV6-6 with TRBJ1-3; D not resolved. The CDR3 sequence is 13 residues long. V lost 7 bases and J lost 1, with 8 bases in between. Per the germline V gene, CDR1 is MNHNY and CDR2 is SVGAGI (reference sequence). CDR3 region: CASTSESGNTIYF. The CDR3 bases are TGTGCCAGCACTTCAGAATCTGGAAACACCATATATTTT.

The chain recombines TRBV2 with TRBJ1-5; 7 nucleotides agree with TRBD1. J lost 1 base, V lost 3 bases, and 6 bases had no gene match. Germline CDR1 is SNHLY and CDR2 is FYNNEI. This CDR3 comprises 16 residues. The CDR3 is CASSDEGAQSNQPQHF. The CDR3 bases are TGTGCCAGCAGTGATGAGGGGGCTCAAAGCAATCAGCCCCAGCATTTT.

The gene calls are TRBV6-1 and TRBJ2-3, with TRBD2 identical over 9 bases. This CDR3 contains 17 residues. CDR1 and CDR2 from the germline V gene are MNHNS and SASEGT. J gave up 0 bases and V 0 bases, and 4 bases lay outside the gene matches. CDR3 amino acids: CASSEAPSGASTDTQYF. CDR3 sequence (DNA): TGTGCCAGCAGTGAAGCCCCTAGCGGGGCTAGCACAGATACGCAGTATTTT.